Listed here are 23 T cell receptor beta chains from one sample, sequenced in a study of blood T cell repertoires in COVID-19. Assay: immunoSEQ multiplex PCR; the TCRdb copy retains only in-frame clones and omits some. This table holds about 98,000 clones, 81% found once. Material: peripheral blood. The receptor set was obtained from a woman of 80 years or more with acute or convalescent COVID-19.

This clone is a singleton in its sample. J is TRBJ2-2 and V is TRBV15; 8 positions match TRBD2. Trimming took 1 base from V and 7 from J; bases not matched to a gene: 17. Germline V lookup: CDR1 LNHNV, CDR2 YYDKDF (reference sequence). The CDR3 is made up of 19 amino acids. CDR3 protein: CATSRVLGLVGAGGGELFF. As DNA, the CDR3 is TGTGCCACCAGCAGAGTCCTGGGGCTCGTGGGTGCGGGGGGCGGGGAGCTGTTTTTT. Full variable domain (missing parts from reference TRBV15 and TRBJ2-2): DAMVIQNPRYQVTQFGKPVTLSCSQTLNHNVMYWYQQKSSQAPKLLFHYYDKDFNNEADTPDNFQSRRPNTSFCFLDIRSPGLGDTAMYLCATSRVLGLVGAGGGELFFGEGSRLTVL.

This rearrangement joins TRBV2 to TRBJ2-1, with a possible D match to TRBD1 (6 bases). Germline assignment: CDR1 SNHLY and CDR2 FYNNEI. CDR3 length: 16 amino acids. Trimming took off 6 bases at V and 0 bases at J, with 15 bases between the two ends. CDR3 sequence (DNA): TGTGCCAGCAGCTTCTCACAGGGCAACTCCTACAATGAGCAGTTCTTC. This gives the protein CASSFSQGNSYNEQFF.

The chain employs TRBV3-1 (or the pseudogene TRBV3-2) and TRBJ1-5; no clear D gene. Germline assignment: CDR1 LGHDT and CDR2 YNNKEL (reference sequence). V dropped 2 bases and J dropped 4 bases, with 12 bases sitting between them. The CDR3 loop spans 15 amino acids. The CDR3, as DNA: TGTGCCAGCAGCCAAACGGGTAGAAGTAATCAGCCCCAGCATTTT. Translating gives CASSQTGRSNQPQHF.

This clone was seen only once. DNA of the CDR3: TGTGCCTGGAGTGTGAAACAGGGGGGCCAGTACTTC. This gives the protein CAWSVKQGGQYF. The chain couples TRBV30 to TRBJ2-5; TRBD1 matches at 8 bases. This CDR3 region has 12 residues. J was trimmed by 10 bases and V by 0 bases; bases with no gene match: 4. CDR1 and CDR2 (germline): GTSNPN, SVGIG (reference sequence).

The DNA for the CDR3 is TGTGCCAGCAGCTTGGGACAGTACGGCACAGATACGCAGTATTTT. This codes for CASSLGQYGTDTQYF. The chain recombines TRBV11-3 with TRBJ2-3; 7 bases are shared with TRBD1. J was trimmed by 1 base and V by 3 bases; bases with no gene match: 4. CDR1 is SGHNT and CDR2 is YENEEA in the germline V gene. The CDR3 length is 15 residues.

This sequence joins TRBV7-2 and TRBJ1-6, with D unresolved. Germline V CDR1 and CDR2: SGHTA, FQGNSA. The ends were cut back, 5 bases at V and 8 bases at J, with 13 bases in the middle. This CDR3 spans 14 amino acids. The CDR3 spells CASSPYSLDSPLHF. Written as DNA, the CDR3 is TGTGCCAGCAGCCCCTACTCACTGGATTCACCCCTCCACTTT.

V is TRBV11-2 and J is TRBJ2-1; 7 positions agree with TRBD2. CDR1 SGHAT and CDR2 FQNNGV come from the germline V gene. Trimming removed 4 bases from V and 7 bases from J; junction bases left unmatched: 10. This CDR3 contains 15 residues. The chain's CDR3 is CASSSPPSGVNEQFF. CDR3 sequence (DNA): TGTGCCAGCAGCTCCCCCCCTAGCGGTGTGAATGAGCAGTTCTTC. Supplemented by reference TRBV11-2 and TRBJ2-1, the full variable domain reads EAGVAQSPRYKIIEKRQSVAFWCNPISGHATLYWYQQILGQGPKLLIQFQNNGVVDDSQLPKDRFSAERLKGVDSTLKIQPAKLEDSAVYLCASSSPPSGVNEQFFGPGTRLTVL.

V usage is TRBV18 and J usage is TRBJ2-2, with TRBD1 matching over 9 bases. Germline loops: CDR1 KGHSH, CDR2 LQKENI. The CDR3 has 17 residues. The junction had 8 bases not matched to a gene; V was cut back by 1 base and J by 5 bases. The CDR3 bases are TGTGCCAGCTCACCACGGAGGACAGGGGTGGATACCGGGGAGCTGTTTTTT. This codes for CASSPRRTGVDTGELFF.

This sequence joins TRBV28 and TRBJ1-1, with unresolved D. Germline CDR1 and CDR2: MDHEN and SYDVKM. The ends were cut back, 8 bases at V and 1 base at J, with 14 bases in the middle. The CDR3 is made up of 14 amino acids. The CDR3 region has the DNA TGTGCCAGCTCCTCCCCCGGAGGGAACACTGAAGCTTTCTTT. This codes for CASSSPGGNTEAFF. The whole variable domain, filled in from reference TRBV28 and TRBJ1-1, reads DVKVTQSSRYLVKRTGEKVFLECVQDMDHENMFWYRQDPGLGLRLIYFSYDVKMKEKGDIPEGYSVSREKKERFSLILESASTNQTSMYLCASSSPGGNTEAFFGQGTRLTVV.

The CDR3: CASSVGPVGVNNSPLHF. DNA of the CDR3: TGTGCCAGCAGCGTAGGCCCGGTGGGCGTCAATAATTCACCCCTCCACTTT. The chain recombines TRBV9 with TRBJ1-6; D ambiguous. The CDR3 consists of 17 residues. Germline-derived CDR1 and CDR2 are SGDLS and YYNGEE. V was clipped by 0 bases and J by 5 bases, with 15 bases between them.

CDR3 coding DNA: TGTGCCAGCAGCTTAGGCGGGGGGCGTGAGGCCGGGGAGCTGTTTTTT. The encoded protein is CASSLGGGREAGELFF. The V and J genes are TRBV7-3 and TRBJ2-2; 8 nucleotides line up with TRBD2. The CDR3 has 16 residues. The germline gives CDR1 SGHTA, CDR2 FQGTGA. Trimming removed 2 bases from V and 6 bases from J; junction bases left unmatched: 8.

The V and J genes are TRBV28 and TRBJ1-5, with 7 positions matching TRBD1. Germline V gives CDR1 MDHEN, CDR2 SYDVKM. This CDR3 region has 15 residues. V lost 7 bases to trimming and J lost 6 bases; unmatched junction nucleotides: 12. CDR3 residues: CASTTTTGLGQPQHF. CDR3 in DNA: TGTGCCAGCACCACTACGACAGGGTTGGGTCAGCCCCAGCATTTT.

The rearrangement joins TRBV5-6 to TRBJ1-2; the match to TRBD1 covers 8 bases. The CDR3 has 14 amino acids. V dropped 0 bases and J dropped 2; count of bases not matched to a gene: 0. Germline CDR1 reads SGHDT; CDR2 reads YYEEEE. The DNA of the CDR3 is TGTGCCAGCAGCTTGGACAGGGGGAACTATGGCTACACCTTC. This sequence encodes CASSLDRGNYGYTF.

The chain employs TRBV5-6 and TRBJ2-7, with D perhaps TRBD1 (6 bases). Germline CDR1 is SGHDT and CDR2 is YYEEEE. This CDR3 spans 14 amino acids. V was cut by 2 bases and J by 6 bases, with 15 bases left in between. This CDR3 reads CASSFLGSRGEQYV. Here the CDR3 DNA reads TGTGCCAGCAGCTTTTTGGGCTCCAGGGGCGAGCAGTACGTC.

This chain joins TRBV18 and TRBJ1-5; maybe TRBD1 (5 bases). This CDR3 contains 13 residues. V was clipped by 3 bases and J by 6 bases, with 9 bases between them. Per the germline V gene, CDR1 is KGHSH and CDR2 is LQKENI. The DNA for the CDR3 is TGTGCCAGCTCACCGGAACAGGCTCAGCCCCAGCATTTT. Amino acid sequence: CASSPEQAQPQHF.

The CDR3 DNA sequence: TGTGCCAGTAGTCCGGGGACAGGGGGCGGGAGGAACACCGGGGAGCTGTTTTTT. Translating it yields CASSPGTGGGRNTGELFF. The chain joins TRBV19 to TRBJ2-2; 12 positions agree with TRBD1. The CDR3 has 18 residues. The V and J ends lost 5 bases and 1 base, in that order; junction bases with no gene match: 8. The germline CDR1 and CDR2 sequences are LNHDA and SQIVND (reference sequence).

J is TRBJ1-3 and V is TRBV15; tentative D call: TRBD1 (5 bases). This CDR3 is built from 14 residues. Trimming shortened V by 1 base and J by 3 bases, and 7 bases separated the two germline ends. The germline gives CDR1 LNHNV, CDR2 YYDKDF (reference sequence). CDR3 bases: TGTGCCACCAGCAGAGCAGGGTTTGGAAACACCATATATTTT. Translating gives CATSRAGFGNTIYF.

This clone was seen only a few times. The rearrangement links TRBV5-1 to TRBJ1-6; 7 positions match TRBD1. Germline V gene sequence: CDR1 SGHRS, CDR2 YFSETQ. The CDR3 spans 14 residues. J was trimmed by 5 bases and V by 5 bases; bases with no gene match: 4. In DNA, the CDR3 is TGCGCCAGCAGGAGGACAGGCGATAATTCACCCCTCCACTTT. Translation gives CASRRTGDNSPLHF.

The rearrangement joins TRBV7-3 to TRBJ2-2; 15 bases are a match to TRBD2. Germline V lookup: CDR1 SGHTA, CDR2 FQGTGA. The CDR3 runs 18 residues. The V segment lost 4 bases and the J segment 4 bases; nucleotides outside the gene matches: 7. CDR3 protein: CASSWAGTSGGTTGELFF. For the CDR3, the DNA is TGTGCCAGCAGCTGGGCCGGGACTAGCGGGGGGACCACCGGGGAGCTGTTTTTT.

The V gene is TRBV28, the J gene TRBJ1-1, with D unclear. Trimming pared 1 base from V and 4 bases from J, leaving 10 bases between. This CDR3 has 14 residues. Looked up from germline, CDR1 is MDHEN and CDR2 is SYDVKM. The CDR3 here is CASSLSRGSTEAFF. CDR3 sequence (DNA): TGTGCCAGCAGTTTATCTAGAGGGAGCACTGAAGCTTTCTTT.

V usage is TRBV7-2 and J usage is TRBJ1-6; 8 bases fit TRBD1. The J segment lost 7 bases and the V segment lost 7 bases, leaving 9 bases of the junction unmatched. Germline loops: CDR1 SGHTA, CDR2 FQGNSA. The CDR3 loop spans 15 amino acids. CDR3 DNA: TGTGCCAGCACCCTCGACAGGGGACAGAATTCACCCCTCCACTTT. It translates to CASTLDRGQNSPLHF.

V gene TRBV18 combines with J gene TRBJ1-6; D is possibly TRBD1 (5 bases). Trimming left V 2 bases short and J 10 bases short, with 18 bases between. The CDR3 has 16 residues. In germline, CDR1 is KGHSH, CDR2 LQKENI. CDR3 sequence reads: CASSPEMEGVFSPLHF. DNA for the CDR3: TGTGCCAGCTCACCAGAAATGGAAGGGGTTTTCTCACCCCTCCACTTT.

This clone has only one observation. The J gene is TRBJ2-7, the V gene TRBV18; D might be TRBD1 (6 bases). Germline-derived CDR1 and CDR2 are KGHSH and LQKENI. Trimming left V 0 bases short and J 6 bases short, with 15 bases between. This CDR3 is 15 amino acids long. CDR3 residues: CASSPPGAGVGEQYF. The CDR3 DNA reads as TGTGCCAGCTCACCACCGGGGGCAGGAGTGGGCGAGCAGTACTTC.